This passage covers 27 T cell receptor beta chains from one sample sequenced in a study of PD-1 blockade in classical Hodgkin lymphoma. Time point noted: newly diagnosed, previously untreated cHL patient sample. Sequencing was performed with immunoSEQ multiplex PCR; in TCRdb, only in-frame clones are kept and a portion is missing. Here the sample spans 30,000 to 35,000 clones, 94% being singletons. Sequencing was done on a sample of peripheral blood mononuclear cells (PBMCs). The source of these receptors is a human donor with classical Hodgkin lymphoma.

The gene calls are TRBV5-1 and TRBJ2-5; D may match TRBD1 or TRBD2 (5 bases each). Trimming cost V 4 bases and J 7 bases, with 14 bases left between them. Germline-derived CDR1 and CDR2 are SGHRS and YFSETQ. This CDR3 comprises 13 residues. The CDR3 protein is CASSGRGDGTQYF. Here the CDR3 DNA reads TGCGCCAGCAGCGGGCGAGGGGACGGGACCCAGTACTTC.

The J gene is TRBJ2-7, the V gene TRBV19, with 9 bases lining up with TRBD1. This CDR3 region has 14 residues. Per germline, CDR1 LNHDA and CDR2 SQIVND (reference sequence). Trimming removed 2 bases from V and 3 bases from J; junction bases left unmatched: 2. DNA of the CDR3: TGTGCCAGTAGTATAACAGGGGGCGGCTACGAGCAGTACTTC. It is translated as CASSITGGGYEQYF.

The chain carries TRBV5-1 and TRBJ2-5; TRBD2 is a possible D gene (6 bases). The CDR3 runs to 16 residues. Per the germline V gene, CDR1 is SGHRS and CDR2 is YFSETQ. V shed 6 bases and J shed 5 bases, with 23 bases lying between them. CDR3: CASTATTSVPRETQYF. The CDR3, as DNA: TGCGCCAGCACAGCTACGACTAGTGTACCGCGGGAGACCCAGTACTTC.

J is TRBJ1-6 and V is TRBV11-2; no clear D gene. CDR1 is SGHAT, CDR2 FQNNGV, per germline. The CDR3 length is 18 residues. V lost 2 bases and J 9 bases, leaving 23 bases between the germline ends. CDR3 amino acids: CASSLRDRITHPASPLHF. CDR3 nucleotide sequence: TGTGCCAGCAGCTTAAGAGACCGCATTACCCACCCGGCTTCACCCCTCCACTTT.

The rearrangement uses TRBV10-2 and TRBJ2-5, with D unresolved. Trimming took off 3 bases at V and 4 bases at J, with 9 bases between the two ends. CDR3 length equals 13 residues. CDR1 WSHSY and CDR2 SAAADI come from the germline V gene. The CDR3 DNA sequence: TGCGCCAGCAGTGAAGCTAGTCCAGAGACCCAGTACTTC. It is translated as CASSEASPETQYF.

The chain couples TRBV27 to TRBJ1-1; no definite D call. The germline V gene encodes CDR1 MNHEY and CDR2 SMNVEV (reference sequence). V was clipped by 3 bases and J by 1 base, with 15 bases between them. The CDR3 consists of 16 residues. Written as DNA, the CDR3 is TGTGCCAGCAGTTTCCCTCGGACGGATACGAACACTGAAGCTTTCTTT. It encodes CASSFPRTDTNTEAFF.

The rearrangement uses TRBV7-2 and TRBJ2-7; 10 nucleotides line up with TRBD2. The CDR3 length is 18 residues. V gave up 2 bases and J gave up 1 base; unmatched junction bases: 11. Germline V gene lookup returns CDR1 SGHTA and CDR2 FQGNSA. The CDR3 region is CASSLKPSGSMFSYEQYF. DNA for the CDR3: TGTGCCAGCAGCTTAAAGCCTAGCGGGAGTATGTTTTCCTACGAGCAGTACTTC.

The chain is built from TRBV7-6 and TRBJ2-1; D not certain. This CDR3 has 12 residues. From germline, CDR1 is SGHVS and CDR2 FNYEAQ. Trimming removed 5 bases at V and 9 bases at J, with 11 bases between. Here the CDR3 DNA reads TGTGCCAGCAGCCCGCTGGCTGTTGAGCAGTTCTTC. It is translated as CASSPLAVEQFF.

The J gene is TRBJ2-1, the V gene TRBV6-5; D not resolved. Trimming pared 6 bases from V and 3 bases from J, leaving 12 bases between. This CDR3 comprises 14 residues. Per the germline V gene, CDR1 is MNHEY and CDR2 is SVGAGI. The CDR3 coding sequence is TGTGCCAGCAGCCCCAGACCGGGCTACAATGAGCAGTTCTTC. Translating it yields CASSPRPGYNEQFF.

This clone has a handful of counts. This chain joins TRBV25-1 and TRBJ2-5; 8 bases match TRBD2. CDR3 length: 15 residues. Germline CDR1 is MGHDK and CDR2 is SYGVNS. With V trimmed by 3 bases and J by 5 bases, 8 bases remained unmatched. This CDR3 reads CASSEPRLARETQYF. In DNA form, the CDR3 reads TGTGCCAGCAGTGAGCCCCGACTAGCGCGCGAGACCCAGTACTTC. The full variable domain, completed using reference TRBV25-1 and TRBJ2-5, is EADIYQTPRYLVIGTGKKITLECSQTMGHDKMYWYQQDPGMELHLIHYSYGVNSTEKGDLSSESTVSRIRTEHFPLTLESARPSHTSQYLCASSEPRLARETQYFGPGTRLLVL.

This chain joins TRBV5-1 and TRBJ1-1, with a weak D call TRBD1 (5 bases). Germline V gene data show CDR1 as SGHRS and CDR2 as YFSETQ. CDR3 length: 14 amino acids. Trimming shortened V by 3 bases and J by 3 bases, and 12 bases separated the two germline ends. DNA of the CDR3: TGCGCCAGCAGCTCGGCAGGGCCCCACACTGAAGCTTTCTTT. As protein: CASSSAGPHTEAFF.

This sequence joins TRBV19 and TRBJ2-5; a possible D gene is TRBD2 (5 bases). Trimming stripped 1 base from V and 4 bases from J, with 22 bases between. Germline CDR1 reads LNHDA; CDR2 reads SQIVND (reference sequence). The CDR3 length is 18 residues. The CDR3 DNA is TGTGCCAGTAGTATAGGAGGGCAGGCTCCCAAGAGATTAGAGACCCAGTACTTC. It yields the protein CASSIGGQAPKRLETQYF.

The chain employs TRBV12-5 and TRBJ1-2; 8 nucleotides match TRBD1. V lost 0 bases and J lost 4; bases outside the gene matches: 7. The CDR3 sequence is 16 residues long. Germline V lookup: CDR1 LGHNT, CDR2 FRNRAP. DNA of the CDR3: TGTGCTAGTGGTTTGGTCCCAGGACAGGGTAGCTATGGCTACACCTTC. Amino acids: CASGLVPGQGSYGYTF.

The chain links TRBV29-1 to TRBJ2-7; D possibly corresponds to TRBD2 (5 bases). The length of the CDR3 is 15 residues. In germline, CDR1 is SQVTM, CDR2 ANQGSEA. The V end was cut by 0 bases, the J end by 0 bases, with 12 bases between. The DNA for the CDR3 is TGCAGCGTTGAAGATCGGGATAAAACCTCCTACGAGCAGTACTTC. Amino acid sequence: CSVEDRDKTSYEQYF.

This clone was observed once. This chain joins TRBV30 and TRBJ2-3; 8 bases map to TRBD2. CDR1 and CDR2 (germline): GTSNPN, SVGIG (reference sequence). V lost 6 bases, J lost 1 base, and 6 bases stayed unmatched. The CDR3 runs 14 residues. CDR3 amino acids: CACKETSGTDTQYF. The CDR3 bases are TGTGCCTGCAAAGAGACTAGCGGCACAGATACGCAGTATTTT. The full variable domain, in which reference TRBV30 and TRBJ2-3 provide the parts outside the CDR3, is SQTIHQWPATLVQPVGSPLSLECTVEGTSNPNLYWYRQAAGRGLQLLFYSVGIGQISSEVPQNLSASRPQDRQFILSSKKLLLSDSGFYLCACKETSGTDTQYFGPGTRLTVL.

V and J are TRBV6-5 and TRBJ1-5; 7 bases match TRBD1. Germline V CDR1 and CDR2: MNHEY, SVGAGI. V lost 8 bases and J lost 0; bases outside the gene matches: 7. The CDR3 covers 15 residues. As DNA, the CDR3 is TGTGCCAGCGCACTGACAGGGAATAGCAATCAGCCCCAGCATTTT. Encoded protein: CASALTGNSNQPQHF.

The chain has TRBV2 and TRBJ1-1; D not certain. Germline V gene lookup returns CDR1 SNHLY and CDR2 FYNNEI. Trimming cost V 5 bases and J 6 bases, with 10 bases left between them. CDR3 size: 12 residues. For the CDR3, the DNA is TGTGCCAGCAGTAAACAGATGCCTGAAGCTTTCTTT. Translated, it gives CASSKQMPEAFF.

This sequence joins TRBV14 and TRBJ2-7; D uncertain. Per the germline V gene, CDR1 is SGHDN and CDR2 is FVKESK. V gave up 1 base and J gave up 5 bases, with 18 bases separating them. CDR3 length: 16 residues. CDR3 sequence: CASSQGPQKGFNEQYF. The DNA of the CDR3 is TGTGCCAGCAGCCAAGGACCTCAAAAGGGCTTCAACGAGCAGTACTTC. The entire variable domain, with the rest obtained from reference TRBV14 and TRBJ2-7, is as follows: EAGVTQFPSHSVIEKGQTVTLRCDPISGHDNLYWYRRVMGKEIKFLLHFVKESKQDESGMPNNRFLAERTGGTYSTLKVQPAELEDSGVYFCASSQGPQKGFNEQYFGPGTRLTVT.

J is TRBJ1-1 and V is TRBV7-9; tentatively, D is TRBD1 (6 bases). Trimming left V 1 base short and J 4 bases short, with 7 bases between. CDR3 size: 13 residues. Germline V gene lookup returns CDR1 SEHNR and CDR2 FQNEAQ (reference sequence). The CDR3 loop is CASSLEGGTEAFF. CDR3 coding DNA: TGTGCCAGCAGCTTAGAGGGGGGCACTGAAGCTTTCTTT.

The chain carries TRBV4-2 and TRBJ2-3; TRBD2 aligns across 10 bases. This CDR3 contains 19 residues. With 3 bases clipped from V and 6 bases from J, the junction kept 18 bases outside the gene matches. Germline values: CDR1 LGHNA, CDR2 YNFKEQ. CDR3 coding DNA: TGTGCCAGCAGCCAGTTTAACCCCTATCTAGCGGGGGAAGGCGATACGCAGTATTTT. It specifies CASSQFNPYLAGEGDTQYF.

V and J are TRBV14 and TRBJ1-3, with unresolved D. There are 15 residues in the CDR3. Germline values: CDR1 SGHDN, CDR2 FVKESK. The germline V and J ends were trimmed by 1 base and 0 bases, with 7 bases remaining between them. CDR3 DNA: TGTGCCAGCAGCCAAGGACGGAGCTCTGGAAACACCATATATTTT. It codes for CASSQGRSSGNTIYF.

V and J are TRBV12-5 and TRBJ2-1, with a tentative D call TRBD2 (6 bases). The CDR3 has 14 residues. V was pared by 5 bases and J by 2 bases, with 10 bases between. Germline lookup yields CDR1 LGHNT and CDR2 FRNRAP. CDR3 residues: CASGPRTTYNEQFF. CDR3 coding DNA: TGTGCTAGTGGTCCGAGGACTACCTACAATGAGCAGTTCTTC. Combining the CDR3 with reference TRBV12-5 and TRBJ2-1 gives the whole variable domain DARVTQTPRHKVTEMGQEVTMRCQPILGHNTVFWYRQTMMQGLELLAYFRNRAPLDDSGMPKDRFSAEMPDATLATLKIQPSEPRDSAVYFCASGPRTTYNEQFFGPGTRLTVL.

The gene calls are TRBV27 and TRBJ1-1; 9 bases are a match to TRBD1. V lost 6 bases to trimming and J lost 5 bases; unmatched junction nucleotides: 10. This CDR3 is built from 15 residues. The germline gives CDR1 MNHEY, CDR2 SMNVEV (reference sequence). The CDR3 DNA reads as TGTGCCAGCAGCCATGGGACAGGGCGATTTACTGAAGCTTTCTTT. Its translation is CASSHGTGRFTEAFF.

The V and J genes are TRBV2 and TRBJ1-2; TRBD1 agrees at 9 bases. V was clipped by 6 bases and J by 6 bases; unmatched bases: 17. CDR1 and CDR2 from the germline V gene are SNHLY and FYNNEI. The CDR3 totals 17 residues. The CDR3 nucleotides are TGTGCCAGCAGGTTTCGGAGGACAGGGGTCACGCGGAATGGCTACACCTTC. Translation: CASRFRRTGVTRNGYTF.

J is TRBJ1-2 and V is TRBV4-3, with D hard to call. V lost 1 base, J lost 8 bases, and 17 bases lay in between. The CDR3 covers 15 residues. Germline CDR1 reads LGHNA; CDR2 reads YSLEER. The CDR3 region has the DNA TGCGCCAGCAGCCAAGTGGGAGGACCCCGTTTAGGCTACACCTTC. Protein product: CASSQVGGPRLGYTF.

This clone was picked up one time. This chain uses TRBV5-1 with TRBJ1-4; no clear D. V lost 3 bases to trimming and J lost 2 bases, with 11 bases between them. This CDR3 has 15 amino acids. Germline CDR1 reads SGHRS; CDR2 reads YFSETQ. The CDR3 DNA follows: TGCGCCAGCAGCTCGGCTAGCAACACTAATGAAAAACTGTTTTTT. Residues: CASSSASNTNEKLFF.

The genes are TRBV5-1 and TRBJ2-1, with D perhaps TRBD2 (5 bases). The CDR3 spans 17 residues. Trimming stripped 0 bases from V and 0 bases from J, with 13 bases between. Germline V gene lookup returns CDR1 SGHRS and CDR2 YFSETQ. The CDR3 DNA reads as TGCGCCAGCAGCTTGGTCCCCCTAGGGAGCTCCTACAATGAGCAGTTCTTC. As protein: CASSLVPLGSSYNEQFF.